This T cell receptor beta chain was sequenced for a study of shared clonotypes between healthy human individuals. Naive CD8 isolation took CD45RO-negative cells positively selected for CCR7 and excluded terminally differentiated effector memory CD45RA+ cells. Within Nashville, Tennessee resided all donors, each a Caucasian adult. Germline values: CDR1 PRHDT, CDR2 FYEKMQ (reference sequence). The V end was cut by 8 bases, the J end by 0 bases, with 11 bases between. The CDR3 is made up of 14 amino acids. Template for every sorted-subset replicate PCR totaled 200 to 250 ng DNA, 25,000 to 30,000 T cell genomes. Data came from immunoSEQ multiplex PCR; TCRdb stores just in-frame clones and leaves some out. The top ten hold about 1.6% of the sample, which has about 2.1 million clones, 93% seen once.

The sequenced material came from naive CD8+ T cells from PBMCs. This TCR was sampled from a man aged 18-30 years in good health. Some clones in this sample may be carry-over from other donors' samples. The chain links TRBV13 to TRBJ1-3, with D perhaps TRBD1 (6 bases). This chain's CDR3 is CASADRISGNTIYF. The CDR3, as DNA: TGTGCCAGCGCGGACAGAATCTCTGGAAACACCATATATTTT. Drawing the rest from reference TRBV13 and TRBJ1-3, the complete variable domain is AAGVIQSPRHLIKEKRETATLKCYPIPRHDTVYWYQQGPGQDPQFLISFYEKMQSDKGSIPDRFSAQQFSDYHSELNMSSLELGDSALYFCASADRISGNTIYFGEGSWLTVV.